Below, 30 T cell receptor beta chains from the same sample are listed, as sequenced in a study of blood T cell repertoires in COVID-19. Some clones are missing from TCRdb's copy, which holds only in-frame ones; the method was immunoSEQ multiplex PCR. Seen here are 150,000 to 200,000 clones, approximately 90% observed once, and the top ten hold roughly 7%. Sequenced sample: peripheral blood. The origin of the receptors is a woman of 80 years or more in a cohort sampled during active or convalescent COVID-19.

This CDR3 is CASSQNPAAGRWKAGGELFF. In DNA, the CDR3 is TGCGCCAGCAGTCAAAACCCCGCAGCAGGCAGGTGGAAGGCTGGCGGGGAGCTGTTTTTT. The chain links TRBV23-1 to TRBJ2-2; D call uncertain. TRBV23-1 is sorted into the ORF group, with uncertain function. V gave up 2 bases and J gave up 7 bases, with 29 bases separating them. The CDR3 is 20 residues long.

The V and J genes are TRBV2 and TRBJ2-5; 9 nucleotides agree with TRBD2. The CDR3 length is 15 residues. V was pared by 2 bases and J by 2 bases, with 3 bases of the junction left unmatched. Germline V gene lookup returns CDR1 SNHLY and CDR2 FYNNEI. The CDR3 DNA follows: TGTGCCAGCAGTGAACTAGCGGGACTTCAAGAGACCCAGTACTTC. The encoded protein is CASSELAGLQETQYF.

V gene TRBV24-1 combines with J gene TRBJ2-1; 9 positions agree with TRBD2. Germline CDR1 reads KGHDR; CDR2 reads SFDVKD. This CDR3 is built from 14 residues. V lost 9 bases to trimming and J lost 6 bases; unmatched junction nucleotides: 8. The CDR3 nucleotides are TGTGCCACCTCTGCTAGCGGGACTATCAATGAGCAGTTCTTC. This sequence encodes CATSASGTINEQFF.

Turning to this clone: Within the sample, other DNA sequences also encode this same CDR3. This chain links TRBV10-3 with TRBJ1-4; no firm D call. Germline V gives CDR1 ENHRY, CDR2 SYGVKD. CDR3 length: 15 amino acids. Trimming removed 0 bases from V and 3 bases from J, with 8 bases in between. The CDR3 DNA is TGTGCCATCAGTGAGTCGGGAGGTGCTAATGAAAAACTGTTTTTT. Amino acids: CAISESGGANEKLFF.

This rearrangement joins TRBV27 to TRBJ1-2; D unclear. Trimming shortened V by 4 bases and J by 3 bases, and 21 bases separated the two germline ends. Germline assignment: CDR1 MNHEY and CDR2 SMNVEV (reference sequence). The CDR3 contains 17 residues. CDR3 coding DNA: TGTGCCAGCAGTTCGGCCTGGGCGGGCGCGGAAGACTATGGCTACACCTTC. Its protein product is CASSSAWAGAEDYGYTF.

This rearrangement joins TRBV11-3 to TRBJ2-6; 7 nucleotides line up with TRBD1. Looked up from germline, CDR1 is SGHNT and CDR2 is YENEEA. This CDR3 has 18 amino acids. V lost 3 bases, J lost 1 base, and 9 bases stayed unmatched. The chain's CDR3 is CASSFKRGRSSGANVLTF. Written as DNA, the CDR3 is TGTGCCAGCAGCTTTAAAAGGGGGCGGTCTTCTGGGGCCAACGTCCTGACTTTC.

The CDR3 sequence: CASSLGWGTSSYNEQFF. The CDR3 nucleotides are TGTGCCAGCAGCTTGGGCTGGGGCACCAGCTCCTACAATGAGCAGTTCTTC. The chain combines TRBV5-6 with TRBJ2-1; D might be TRBD1 (5 bases). The CDR3 is 17 amino acids. V was cut by 0 bases and J by 0 bases, with 13 bases left in between. From germline, CDR1 is SGHDT and CDR2 YYEEEE.

The J gene is TRBJ1-1, the V gene TRBV7-8; 8 bases line up with TRBD1. Germline V gene lookup returns CDR1 SGHVS and CDR2 FQNEAQ. CDR3 length: 17 residues. The ends lost 5 bases at V and 3 bases at J; junction bases unmatched: 14. The CDR3: CASSVTAGGARDTEAFF. The DNA of the CDR3 is TGTGCCAGCAGCGTTACAGCAGGGGGCGCGAGGGACACTGAAGCTTTCTTT.

This sequence joins TRBV19 and TRBJ2-2; D unresolved. In germline, CDR1 is LNHDA, CDR2 SQIVND (reference sequence). V gave up 6 bases and J gave up 1 base, with 9 bases separating them. The CDR3 loop spans 14 amino acids. The CDR3 DNA sequence: TGTGCCAGTAGGTCAGTTAAGAACACCGGGGAGCTGTTTTTT. Protein: CASRSVKNTGELFF.

The J gene is TRBJ2-5, the V gene TRBV14; tentatively, D is TRBD2 (5 bases). Germline CDR1 reads SGHDN; CDR2 reads FVKESK. Trimming took off 4 bases at V and 4 bases at J, with 13 bases between the two ends. The CDR3 is 14 residues long. The CDR3 reads CASSPVLRGETQYF. The CDR3 DNA reads as TGTGCCAGCAGCCCCGTACTCCGGGGAGAGACCCAGTACTTC.

The rearrangement joins TRBV9 to TRBJ2-2; the D gene is possibly TRBD2 (6 bases). The CDR3 has 13 amino acids. V dropped 5 bases and J dropped 2 bases, with 7 bases sitting between them. Germline CDR1 and CDR2: SGDLS and YYNGEE. DNA for the CDR3: TGTGCCAGCAGGCGGGGAAACACCGGGGAGCTGTTTTTT. It encodes CASRRGNTGELFF. Drawing the rest from reference TRBV9 and TRBJ2-2, the complete variable domain is DSGVTQTPKHLITATGQRVTLRCSPRSGDLSVYWYQQSLDQGLQFLIQYYNGEERAKGNILERFSAQQFPDLHSELNLSSLELGDSALYFCASRRGNTGELFFGEGSRLTVL.

The V gene is TRBV7-9, the J gene TRBJ2-4; 11 bases fit TRBD2. With V trimmed by 3 bases and J by 3 bases, 13 bases remained unmatched. In germline, CDR1 is SEHNR, CDR2 FQNEAQ (reference sequence). This CDR3 has 19 amino acids. CDR3 loop: CASSFLLTSGNGDKNIQYF. CDR3 DNA sequence: TGTGCCAGCAGCTTCTTATTGACTAGCGGGAACGGGGACAAAAACATTCAGTACTTC.

The gene calls are TRBV28 and TRBJ1-4; 7 positions match TRBD1. This CDR3 contains 15 residues. CDR1 and CDR2 from the germline V gene are MDHEN and SYDVKM. Trimming removed 3 bases from V and 5 bases from J; junction bases left unmatched: 6. CDR3 coding DNA: TGTGCCAGCAGTTTCGAAGGGGGCGCGAATGAAAAACTGTTTTTT. It codes for CASSFEGGANEKLFF. Full variable domain (outside the CDR3, taken from reference TRBV28 and TRBJ1-4): DVKVTQSSRYLVKRTGEKVFLECVQDMDHENMFWYRQDPGLGLRLIYFSYDVKMKEKGDIPEGYSVSREKKERFSLILESASTNQTSMYLCASSFEGGANEKLFFGSGTQLSVL.

The chain uses TRBV3-1 (or the pseudogene TRBV3-2) and TRBJ2-1, with TRBD2 matching over 11 bases. The CDR3 covers 14 residues. From germline, CDR1 is LGHDT and CDR2 YNNKEL (reference sequence). V dropped 8 bases and J dropped 5; count of bases not matched to a gene: 5. CDR3 sequence (DNA): TGTGCCAGCCTGGGACTAGCGGAAAACAATGAGCAGTTCTTC. Translated: CASLGLAENNEQFF.

The chain employs TRBV19 and TRBJ1-2, with 7 bases lining up with TRBD1. J was trimmed by 8 bases and V by 0 bases; bases with no gene match: 12. The CDR3 covers 16 residues. The V gene's germline CDR1 is LNHDA and CDR2 SQIVND (reference sequence). This CDR3 is CASSIDRVQGMSGYTF. CDR3 DNA: TGTGCCAGTAGTATAGATCGGGTACAGGGGATGAGCGGCTACACCTTC.

This chain joins TRBV4-1 and TRBJ2-5; D perhaps matches TRBD1 (5 bases). The CDR3 is 14 amino acids. V lost 1 base and J lost 4, with 10 bases in between. From germline, CDR1 is MGHRA and CDR2 YSYEKL. The DNA of the CDR3 is TGCGCCAGCAGCCAAGTGGCAGGGCGAGAGACCCAGTACTTC. Residues: CASSQVAGRETQYF.

Regarding this clone: Different DNA sequences within this sample yield the same CDR3. This sequence joins TRBV28 and TRBJ2-3, with a weak D call TRBD2 (7 bases). The CDR3 covers 14 residues. Germline CDR1 MDHEN, CDR2 SYDVKM. V was clipped by 5 bases and J by 4 bases, with 13 bases between them. Here the CDR3 DNA reads TGTGCCAGCAGTAGTGGGGGGGCCCCAGATACGCAGTATTTT. As protein: CASSSGGAPDTQYF.

The rearrangement uses TRBV5-1 and TRBJ2-1, with D hard to call. The germline V gene has CDR1 SGHRS and CDR2 YFSETQ. Trimming left V 6 bases short and J 3 bases short, with 4 bases between. CDR3 length: 11 residues. The CDR3 sequence is CASINYNEQFF. The CDR3 DNA reads as TGCGCCAGCATCAACTACAATGAGCAGTTCTTC.

The chain is built from TRBV18 and TRBJ2-7, with a possible D match to TRBD1 (7 bases). Germline CDR1 and CDR2: KGHSH and LQKENI. Trimming left V 6 bases short and J 2 bases short, with 11 bases between. The CDR3 is 13 amino acids. CDR3 region: CASSGGTAYEQYV. The CDR3 DNA sequence: TGTGCCAGCTCTGGCGGGACAGCCTACGAGCAGTACGTC.

J is TRBJ1-4 and V is TRBV27; D is unclear. Germline V gene data show CDR1 as MNHEY and CDR2 as SMNVEV (reference sequence). This CDR3 comprises 15 residues. Between the trimmed V and J ends, which lost 4 bases and 1 base, there was a span of 10 bases. In DNA form, the CDR3 reads TGTGCCAGCAGTTCCTCAGCAGGAACTAATGAAAAACTGTTTTTT. Its protein is CASSSSAGTNEKLFF.

V is TRBV6-2 or TRBV6-3 and J is TRBJ2-4; D unclear. CDR3 length: 14 amino acids. Trimming removed 2 bases from V and 5 bases from J, with 10 bases in between. Germline assignment: CDR1 MNHEY and CDR2 SVGEGT. CDR3 sequence (DNA): TGTGCCAGCAGTTACGTACTAACGGAAAACATTCAGTACTTC. Its translation: CASSYVLTENIQYF.

Only one count was recorded for this clone. The chain is built from TRBV30 and TRBJ2-1; 12 nucleotides line up with TRBD2. The CDR3 is 20 amino acids. Unmatched junction bases numbered 14, after V lost 0 bases and J lost 2 bases. Germline assignment: CDR1 GTSNPN and CDR2 SVGIG (reference sequence). Here the CDR3 DNA reads TGTGCCTGGAGTGTACCCGACGGACGACTAGCGGGAGTGGCCTACAATGAGCAGTTCTTC. As protein: CAWSVPDGRLAGVAYNEQFF. Using reference TRBV30 and TRBJ2-1 for the parts outside the CDR3, the full variable domain is SQTIHQWPATLVQPVGSPLSLECTVEGTSNPNLYWYRQAAGRGLQLLFYSVGIGQISSEVPQNLSASRPQDRQFILSSKKLLLSDSGFYLCAWSVPDGRLAGVAYNEQFFGPGTRLTVL.

The gene calls are TRBV12-5 and TRBJ1-5; no definite D call. Between the trimmed V and J ends, which lost 3 bases and 6 bases, there was a span of 15 bases. Germline loops: CDR1 LGHNT, CDR2 FRNRAP. The CDR3 is made up of 15 amino acids. The CDR3 nucleotides are TGTGCTAGTGGTTTAGGAGGCCGGTGGTCTCAGCCCCAGCATTTT. It yields the protein CASGLGGRWSQPQHF.

The genes are TRBV11-3 and TRBJ2-7; 9 bases fit TRBD1. CDR3 length: 15 residues. Germline CDR1 reads SGHNT; CDR2 reads YENEEA. The V and J ends lost 7 bases and 4 bases, in that order; junction bases with no gene match: 11. CDR3 amino acids: CASTKRGQGQYEQYF. The CDR3, as DNA: TGTGCCAGCACCAAACGGGGACAGGGTCAATACGAGCAGTACTTC.

The V and J genes are TRBV14 and TRBJ2-5; TRBD1 agrees at 7 bases. After removal of 5 bases from V and 2 bases from J, the junction contained 5 bases not matched to a gene. CDR3 size: 14 residues. Germline V gene data show CDR1 as SGHDN and CDR2 as FVKESK. CDR3 DNA: TGTGCCAGCAGCTTCCTGACAGGGCAAGAGACCCAGTACTTC. This gives the protein CASSFLTGQETQYF.

The V and J genes are TRBV6-4 and TRBJ1-2; 9 bases align to TRBD1. V lost 5 bases to trimming and J lost 6 bases; unmatched junction nucleotides: 4. Germline assignment: CDR1 MRHNA and CDR2 SNTAGT. The CDR3 consists of 13 residues. The CDR3 bases are TGTGCCAGCAGTCCGGACAGGGGCGATGGCTACACCTTC. Amino acid sequence: CASSPDRGDGYTF.

This clone was seen a handful of times. Other nucleotide sequences in the sample specify the same CDR3. The chain recombines TRBV19 with TRBJ1-5; D ambiguous. The CDR3 loop spans 12 amino acids. The V gene's germline CDR1 is LNHDA and CDR2 SQIVND (reference sequence). With 3 bases removed from V and 6 bases from J, the gap between germline ends came to 6 bases. The CDR3 DNA sequence: TGTGCCAGTAGTATCCGGGGTCAGCCCCAGCATTTT. It codes for CASSIRGQPQHF.

The gene calls are TRBV5-1 and TRBJ1-2; tentatively, D is TRBD1 (5 bases). Trimming took 2 bases from V and 4 from J, leaving 12 bases between them. The CDR3 runs to 14 residues. The germline V gene has CDR1 SGHRS and CDR2 YFSETQ. The CDR3 DNA reads TGCGCCAGCAGCTTCGGGGACTTAAGCTATGGCTACACCTTC. As protein: CASSFGDLSYGYTF. Complete variable domain (other parts from reference TRBV5-1 and TRBJ1-2): KAGVTQTPRYLIKTRGQQVTLSCSPISGHRSVSWYQQTPGQGLQFLFEYFSETQRNKGNFPGRFSGRQFSNSRSEMNVSTLELGDSALYLCASSFGDLSYGYTFGSGTRLTVV.

This clone was seen just once. The chain combines TRBV2 with TRBJ1-5; the D gene is possibly TRBD1 (5 bases). Trimming shortened V by 1 base and J by 0 bases, and 10 bases separated the two germline ends. The CDR3 loop spans 16 amino acids. Germline V gene data show CDR1 as SNHLY and CDR2 as FYNNEI. The CDR3 spells CASSEEGPHSNQPQHF. The CDR3 coding sequence is TGTGCCAGCAGTGAAGAGGGGCCCCATAGCAATCAGCCCCAGCATTTT.

V and J are TRBV7-2 and TRBJ2-2, with 11 bases fitting TRBD2. CDR1 is SGHTA and CDR2 is FQGNSA in the germline V gene. The CDR3 spans 16 residues. V lost 1 base and J lost 8; bases outside the gene matches: 6. The CDR3 DNA is TGTGCCAGCAGCTTAGTTAGCGGGGGGGCCCTAGGGGAGCTGTTTTTT. Amino acids: CASSLVSGGALGELFF.